The T cell receptor beta chain under discussion was sequenced for a study of post-analysis software for immune sequencing data (dated by TCRdb to between 2015 and 2016). Regarding the study in general: Disease courses on record covered relapsing-remitting, secondary progressive and progressive-relapsing multiple sclerosis, though some patients had no subtype annotation. Patient repertoires were compared against 10 to 12 previously published healthy control repertoires from donors aged roughly 6 to 26 years. A subset of samples was prepared in parallel using single-end sample barcoding, then pooled and co-amplified after Illumina adapter ligation. The study at large found these results: Normalized Chao1 diversity was significantly lower in multiple sclerosis patients than controls, suggesting substantial peripheral T-cell clonal expansion. Strong co-clustering of samples prepared in the same batch was shown by direct clustering with F measure, prompting a batch-effect correction. Patients showed significantly higher frequencies than controls for a few TRBV segments, among them TRBV5-6, TRBV5-1 and TRBV20-1. The multiple sclerosis patient group was slightly younger than the control group.

The CDR3 holds 12 amino acids from the cysteine to the phenylalanine. Of all the DNA, just the CDR3 is kept, 36 bases in frame from base 1. V loses 1 base of germline sequence and J loses 10 bases, and the interval between the two ends is 7 bases. From the germline V gene, CDR1 is SGHDN and CDR2 is FVKESK. To demonstrate the VDJtools post-analysis software, the study profiled TCR beta repertoires from the peripheral blood of approximately twelve young patients with multiple sclerosis. The multiple sclerosis patients were children and adolescents between roughly 6 and 17 years of age. Receptor libraries were prepared by PCR. TCRdb shows the sequencer as Illumina HiSeq 2500. To reduce PCR and sequencing biases, unique molecular identifiers were incorporated into the TCR beta cDNA libraries. Roughly 0.5 million cDNA molecules were obtained per 1 to 10 million input T cells, so each molecule approximated one T cell. The same protocol used for the earlier healthy control dataset was applied to prepare and sequence the patient libraries. Within a given batch, samples were prepared together, multiplexed and sequenced on the same HiSeq lane. Per the authors' processing: MIGEC was used to process the raw barcoded reads, and molecular identifier groups with only a single read were discarded before consensus assembly and CDR3 extraction. Clonotype tables were post-analysed with VDJtools, normalizing diversity by down-sampling all datasets to the smallest sample size. Repertoire overlap clustering matched CDR3 amino acid but not nucleotide sequences to correct batch-related cross-sample contamination. TCRdb cleaned the public reads at Q25 with fastp, built clones with MiXCR and kept in-frame beta chains. Duplicate CDR3 protein sequences are folded into a single record with the most common DNA and genes. The V and J calls here are based on TCRdb, not the publication. The sample includes about 620,000 distinct CDR3 sequences, with 44% observed a single time. The ten largest make up 1.5% to 2% of the sample.

Of note for this clonotype: It lacks a known antigen. Nothing much larger sits one base from this clone, and base qualities are not available.

The chain is assembled from TRBV14 and TRBJ1-4; too little of a D gene remains to name it. The source of this sequence is a girl aged 10 to 17 with multiple sclerosis. Input material: blood. The CDR3 is CASSQVGGKLFF. At the DNA level, the sequence is TGTGCCAGCAGCCAAGTTGGTGGAAAACTGTTTTTT.